The 23 T cell receptor beta chains given below trace back to one sample, sequenced in a study of T cells in Graves' hyperthyroidism and ophthalmopathy (dated by TCRdb to between 2018 and 2021). The library was generated by multiplex PCR. The sequencer was an Illumina HiSeq 2000. The TCR beta CDR3 regions were amplified from the RNA transcripts. For the first round of RT-PCR on the TCR CDR3, the HTBI primer set was used together with the Qiagen OneStep RT-PCR kit. The public reads were reprocessed in TCRdb via fastp at Q25 and MiXCR, keeping in-frame beta chains. Here each entry gathers all rows of one CDR3 protein and keeps the most common genes and DNA. This sample holds fewer than 750,000 distinct CDR3 sequences; roughly 15% were observed only once. The leading ten clones occupy approximately 13% of the sample. The sequencing sample was made of blood. Receptor source: a woman aged 45 to 65 with Graves' ophthalmopathy.

This clonotype was detected ten times or more. This sequence joins TRBV6-1 and TRBJ2-7; TRBD2 aligns across 11 bases. The CDR3 is 15 amino acids. CDR1 and CDR2 (germline): MNHNS, SASEGT. V was clipped by 5 bases and J by 5 bases; unmatched bases: 8. CDR3 region: CASSHTSGRWDEQYF. In nucleotides, the CDR3 is TGTGCCAGCAGTCACACTAGCGGGAGATGGGACGAGCAGTACTTC.

This clonotype has ten or more counts. The V and J genes are TRBV12-3 or TRBV12-4 and TRBJ1-2; 7 nucleotides match TRBD1. The CDR3 length is 16 residues. V lost 3 bases, J lost 2 bases, and 9 bases stayed unmatched. The DNA for the CDR3 is TGTGCCAGCAGTTTGGTGATCCCGGGACAGAACTATGGCTACACCTTC. This translates into CASSLVIPGQNYGYTF.

This clonotype was counted many times. This rearrangement joins TRBV20-1 to TRBJ2-1; 8 bases are shared with TRBD2. The germline V gene has CDR1 DFQATT and CDR2 SNEGSKA (reference sequence). The J segment lost 5 bases and the V segment lost 3 bases, leaving 6 bases of the junction unmatched. The CDR3 is made up of 14 amino acids. The CDR3 nucleotides are TGCAGTGCTAGTGGCGGGAGGAGAAACAATGAGCAGTTCTTC. This encodes CSASGGRRNNEQFF.

This clonotype occurred many times. The chain has TRBV7-2 and TRBJ1-2; D is unresolved. This CDR3 spans 14 amino acids. The germline CDR1 and CDR2 sequences are SGHTA and FQGNSA. Trimming shortened V by 5 bases and J by 2 bases, and 12 bases separated the two germline ends. The CDR3 sequence: CASSLSTGNYGYTF. For the CDR3, the DNA is TGTGCCAGCAGCCTATCGACCGGAAACTATGGCTACACCTTC.

This clonotype came up a few times. The chain combines TRBV28 with TRBJ2-1; D is uncertain. Germline V lookup: CDR1 MDHEN, CDR2 SYDVKM. V gave up 3 bases and J gave up 4 bases, with 7 bases separating them. The CDR3 covers 13 residues. The CDR3 DNA sequence: TGTGCCAGCAGTTTCACACATTACAATGAGCAGTTCTTC. Its protein is CASSFTHYNEQFF.

This clonotype has a count of ten or more. This chain joins TRBV20-1 and TRBJ2-2, with TRBD2 matching 8 bases. The CDR3 contains 14 residues. Germline V CDR1 and CDR2: DFQATT, SNEGSKA (reference sequence). The V segment lost 1 base and the J segment 5 bases; nucleotides outside the gene matches: 3. The DNA for the CDR3 is TGCAGTGCTAGAGCGGCTAGCGGGACCGGGGAGCTGTTTTTT. This gives the protein CSARAASGTGELFF.

To note about this clonotype: An end of the junction does not agree with germline; a read error may underlie this. The chain recombines TRBV14 with TRBJ2-5, with 15 nucleotides matching TRBD2. This CDR3 is built from 16 residues. Germline loops: CDR1 SGHDN, CDR2 FVKESK. As DNA, the CDR3 is TGTGCCAGCAGCCACCGGACTAGCGGGAGGGGAGAGACCCAGCACTTC. Protein: CASSHRTSGRGETQHF.

This chain uses TRBV4-3 with TRBJ2-3; 7 bases line up with TRBD2. The CDR3 runs to 16 residues. Trimming removed 4 bases from V and 1 base from J; junction bases left unmatched: 8. Germline-derived CDR1 and CDR2 are LGHNA and YSLEER. As DNA, the CDR3 is TGCGCCAGCAGCCTGGGGGGGAGTTCGGGCACAGATACGCAGTATTTT. It yields the protein CASSLGGSSGTDTQYF.

The chain carries TRBV28 and TRBJ2-5; 13 bases are shared with TRBD2. Germline CDR1 reads MDHEN; CDR2 reads SYDVKM. The CDR3 runs to 15 residues. Trimming removed 6 bases from V and 6 bases from J; junction bases left unmatched: 7. The DNA for the CDR3 is TGTGCCAGCAGGAACGGACTAGCGGGAGCGAAGACCCAGTACTTC. Translation: CASRNGLAGAKTQYF.

This clonotype was observed many times. This chain links TRBV11-2 with TRBJ2-7; no clear D gene. V was clipped by 0 bases and J by 2 bases, with 8 bases between them. Germline loops: CDR1 SGHAT, CDR2 FQNNGV. The CDR3 length is 14 residues. The CDR3 reads CASSLEHGTYEQYF. Here the CDR3 DNA reads TGTGCCAGCAGCTTAGAACACGGTACCTACGAGCAGTACTTC.

This clonotype has more than one count but fewer than ten. The rearrangement links TRBV27 to TRBJ2-2; 8 nucleotides match TRBD1. V was clipped by 6 bases and J by 8 bases; unmatched bases: 11. The CDR3 totals 15 residues. CDR1 is MNHEY and CDR2 is SMNVEV in the germline V gene (reference sequence). The CDR3 reads CASSHQTGAWGELFF. The CDR3 bases are TGTGCCAGCAGCCACCAGACAGGGGCTTGGGGGGAGCTGTTTTTT.

This clonotype occurred a few times. The chain recombines TRBV7-9 with TRBJ2-2; a possible D gene is TRBD1 (6 bases). This CDR3 spans 16 amino acids. Germline lookup yields CDR1 SEHNR and CDR2 FQNEAQ (reference sequence). Trimming removed 5 bases from V and 2 bases from J, with 15 bases in between. CDR3 sequence (DNA): TGTGCCAGCAGCCCAGGGGTAGCGATCAACACCGGGGAGCTGTTTTTT. Its translation: CASSPGVAINTGELFF. The full variable domain, in which reference TRBV7-9 and TRBJ2-2 provide the parts outside the CDR3, is DTGVSQNPRHKITKRGQNVTFRCDPISEHNRLYWYRQTLGQGPEFLTYFQNEAQLEKSRLLSDRFSAERPKGSFSTLEIQRTEQGDSAMYLCASSPGVAINTGELFFGEGSRLTVL.

This clonotype has at least ten counts. The chain uses TRBV5-1 and TRBJ2-1; tentatively, D is TRBD1 or TRBD2 (5 bases each). CDR3 length equals 15 residues. V was pared by 3 bases and J by 6 bases, with 16 bases between. CDR1 is SGHRS, CDR2 YFSETQ, per germline. DNA for the CDR3: TGCGCCAGCAGCTCGACCGGGGCCCTGGGCAATGAGCAGTTCTTC. Its translation is CASSSTGALGNEQFF. Full variable domain (missing parts from reference TRBV5-1 and TRBJ2-1): KAGVTQTPRYLIKTRGQQVTLSCSPISGHRSVSWYQQTPGQGLQFLFEYFSETQRNKGNFPGRFSGRQFSNSRSEMNVSTLELGDSALYLCASSSTGALGNEQFFGPGTRLTVL.

Ten or more counts support this clonotype. This chain joins TRBV20-1 and TRBJ2-5; TRBD1 might be the D (6 bases). The CDR3 contains 13 residues. Germline values: CDR1 DFQATT, CDR2 SNEGSKA (reference sequence). Trimming stripped 4 bases from V and 2 bases from J, with 11 bases between. CDR3 residues: CSAIGGQQETQYF. The CDR3 DNA follows: TGCAGTGCTATTGGCGGACAGCAAGAGACCCAGTACTTC.

This clonotype turned up a few times. The chain is built from TRBV10-3 and TRBJ1-1; 7 nucleotides agree with TRBD1. This CDR3 comprises 13 residues. Germline-derived CDR1 and CDR2 are ENHRY and SYGVKD. The V gene end was trimmed by 8 bases and the J gene end by 5 bases; junction bases not matched to a gene: 8. The CDR3 DNA follows: TGTGCCATCGGTGGACAGGCGGGGACTGAAGCTTTCTTT. Translating it yields CAIGGQAGTEAFF.

The rearrangement uses TRBV7-3 and TRBJ2-2; TRBD2 matches at 8 bases. This CDR3 is 17 amino acids long. CDR1 and CDR2 from the germline V gene are SGHTA and FQGTGA. J gave up 8 bases and V 0 bases, and 11 bases lay outside the gene matches. This CDR3 is CASSLTTASGRSGELFF. CDR3 in DNA: TGTGCCAGCAGCTTAACGACGGCTAGCGGGCGGTCGGGGGAGCTGTTTTTT.

This clonotype was counted ten times or more. The J gene is TRBJ1-1, the V gene TRBV11-1; D is undetermined. The CDR3 runs to 14 residues. Trimming cost V 5 bases and J 4 bases, with 14 bases left between them. The germline V gene has CDR1 SGHAT and CDR2 FQDESV (reference sequence). The CDR3 DNA sequence: TGTGCCAGCAGCCACCGTTTTCGCGCCACTGAAGCTTTCTTT. Its protein product is CASSHRFRATEAFF.

V usage is TRBV29-1 and J usage is TRBJ2-3; the match to TRBD1 covers 8 bases. The CDR3 is made up of 16 amino acids. V dropped 3 bases and J dropped 0; count of bases not matched to a gene: 8. CDR1 is SQVTM, CDR2 ANQGSEA, per germline. The CDR3 DNA reads as TGCAGCGTTGATCGATTTCAGGGGGCCAGCACAGATACGCAGTATTTT. Amino acid sequence: CSVDRFQGASTDTQYF.

This clonotype was seen only once. The CDR3 spells CASSLSLGRISYEQYF. The DNA of the CDR3 is TGTGCCAGCAGTTTATCGCTGGGCAGGATCTCCTACGAGCAGTACTTC. The rearrangement links TRBV27 to TRBJ2-7; the D is unclear. Per the germline V gene, CDR1 is MNHEY and CDR2 is SMNVEV (reference sequence). The CDR3 spans 16 residues. Between the trimmed V and J ends, which lost 0 bases and 0 bases, there was a span of 12 bases.

This clonotype has a count of ten or more. The chain couples TRBV27 to TRBJ2-7; 11 positions match TRBD1. With V trimmed by 6 bases and J by 3 bases, 1 base remained unmatched. The CDR3 extends over 13 amino acids. Germline assignment: CDR1 MNHEY and CDR2 SMNVEV (reference sequence). This CDR3 is CASRGTGGYEQYF. Here the CDR3 DNA reads TGTGCCAGCAGGGGGACAGGGGGCTACGAGCAGTACTTC.

This clonotype has a count of ten or more. The CDR3 here is CASSLTPTGGDGYTF. Written as DNA, the CDR3 is TGTGCCAGCAGCCTTACTCCGACAGGGGGCGATGGCTACACCTTC. The chain employs TRBV7-2 and TRBJ1-2, with 10 bases that match TRBD1. V gave up 5 bases and J gave up 6 bases; unmatched junction bases: 9. This CDR3 comprises 15 residues. Germline V lookup: CDR1 SGHTA, CDR2 FQGNSA.

This clonotype was seen ten or more times. The rearrangement joins TRBV27 to TRBJ2-1; 9 bases fit TRBD1. Germline V lookup: CDR1 MNHEY, CDR2 SMNVEV (reference sequence). Trimming cost V 6 bases and J 6 bases; bases outside gene matches: 9. This CDR3 comprises 15 residues. In nucleotides, the CDR3 is TGTGCCAGCAGCCCCCGGGACAGGGTATCCAATGAGCAGTTCTTC. This codes for CASSPRDRVSNEQFF.

This clonotype was counted ten times or more. CDR3 sequence reads: CASSPIVAGGAQAPEQFF. Here the CDR3 DNA reads TGTGCCAGCTCACCAATTGTGGCGGGAGGTGCGCAGGCCCCTGAGCAGTTCTTC. The chain carries TRBV18 and TRBJ2-1; 8 nucleotides align to TRBD2. The CDR3 spans 18 residues. The germline gives CDR1 KGHSH, CDR2 LQKENI. V was pared by 2 bases and J by 9 bases, with 18 bases of the junction left unmatched.